A selection of T cell receptor beta chains follows, all from one sample in a study of PD-L1 blockade in urothelial cancer. TCRdb keeps only in-frame clones here, not all; method: immunoSEQ multiplex PCR. There are tens of thousands of clones in the sample; 85% to 90% occur only once, and around 11% lies in the top ten. The starting material was PBMCs, obtained around atezolizumab (anti-PD-L1) treatment. The receptors come from a man aged 60 to 69 with urothelial cancer. Each CDR3 is given with its conserved first and last residue. A D gene is named only where the DNA matches it firmly. The size field is filled for only some rows; it gives once, few, many or a size class.

V	D	J	size	CDR3	DNA
TRBV18	NA	TRBJ1-5	NA	CASSLERGLGQPQHF	TGTGCCAGCTCCCTGGAGCGGGGGCTCGGTCAGCCCCAGCATTTT
TRBV10-3	TRBD1	TRBJ2-1	NA	CAISEQGAFDEQFF	TGTGCCATCAGTGAGCAGGGGGCGTTCGATGAGCAGTTCTTC
TRBV10-2	TRBD2	TRBJ2-2	NA	CASITGGTGELFF	TGCGCCAGCATTACGGGGGGCACCGGGGAGCTGTTTTTT
TRBV27	TRBD1	TRBJ1-6	once	CASSTTGTGGSPLHF	TGTGCCAGCAGTACAACCGGGACAGGGGGATCACCCCTCCACTTT
TRBV4-1	NA	TRBJ2-3	NA	CASSQGASPWGTDTQYF	TGCGCCAGCAGCCAAGGGGCGTCCCCTTGGGGCACAGATACGCAGTATTTT
TRBV29-1	NA	TRBJ1-4	NA	CSVDRGGEKLFF	TGCAGCGTTGACAGGGGTGGTGAAAAACTGTTTTTT
TRBV9	NA	TRBJ1-2	once	CASSDPFNYGYTF	TGTGCCAGCAGCGATCCATTCAACTATGGCTACACCTTC
TRBV9	NA	TRBJ2-7	NA	CASSVAGGNSYEQYF	TGTGCCAGCAGCGTAGCTGGGGGGAACTCCTACGAGCAGTACTTC
TRBV28	TRBD2	TRBJ2-3	NA	CASSYSVAGSYTQYF	TGTGCCAGCAGTTACTCAGTAGCGGGAAGTTATACGCAGTATTTT
TRBV7-8	TRBD2	TRBJ2-2	NA	CASSLAPGGGTNTGELFF	TGTGCCAGCAGCTTGGCCCCGGGAGGGGGAACGAACACCGGGGAGCTGTTTTTT
TRBV21-1	NA	TRBJ2-7	few	CASIGAYEQYF	TGTGCCAGCATCGGAGCCTACGAGCAGTACTTC
TRBV5-1	NA	TRBJ2-3	NA	CASRLQGRSPDTQYF	TGCGCCAGCAGACTACAGGGCCGTAGCCCAGATACGCAGTATTTT
TRBV19	TRBD1	TRBJ1-2	NA	CASSGTAGRGTSGYGYTF	TGTGCCAGTAGTGGTACCGCCGGCAGGGGGACCTCCGGCTATGGCTACACCTTC